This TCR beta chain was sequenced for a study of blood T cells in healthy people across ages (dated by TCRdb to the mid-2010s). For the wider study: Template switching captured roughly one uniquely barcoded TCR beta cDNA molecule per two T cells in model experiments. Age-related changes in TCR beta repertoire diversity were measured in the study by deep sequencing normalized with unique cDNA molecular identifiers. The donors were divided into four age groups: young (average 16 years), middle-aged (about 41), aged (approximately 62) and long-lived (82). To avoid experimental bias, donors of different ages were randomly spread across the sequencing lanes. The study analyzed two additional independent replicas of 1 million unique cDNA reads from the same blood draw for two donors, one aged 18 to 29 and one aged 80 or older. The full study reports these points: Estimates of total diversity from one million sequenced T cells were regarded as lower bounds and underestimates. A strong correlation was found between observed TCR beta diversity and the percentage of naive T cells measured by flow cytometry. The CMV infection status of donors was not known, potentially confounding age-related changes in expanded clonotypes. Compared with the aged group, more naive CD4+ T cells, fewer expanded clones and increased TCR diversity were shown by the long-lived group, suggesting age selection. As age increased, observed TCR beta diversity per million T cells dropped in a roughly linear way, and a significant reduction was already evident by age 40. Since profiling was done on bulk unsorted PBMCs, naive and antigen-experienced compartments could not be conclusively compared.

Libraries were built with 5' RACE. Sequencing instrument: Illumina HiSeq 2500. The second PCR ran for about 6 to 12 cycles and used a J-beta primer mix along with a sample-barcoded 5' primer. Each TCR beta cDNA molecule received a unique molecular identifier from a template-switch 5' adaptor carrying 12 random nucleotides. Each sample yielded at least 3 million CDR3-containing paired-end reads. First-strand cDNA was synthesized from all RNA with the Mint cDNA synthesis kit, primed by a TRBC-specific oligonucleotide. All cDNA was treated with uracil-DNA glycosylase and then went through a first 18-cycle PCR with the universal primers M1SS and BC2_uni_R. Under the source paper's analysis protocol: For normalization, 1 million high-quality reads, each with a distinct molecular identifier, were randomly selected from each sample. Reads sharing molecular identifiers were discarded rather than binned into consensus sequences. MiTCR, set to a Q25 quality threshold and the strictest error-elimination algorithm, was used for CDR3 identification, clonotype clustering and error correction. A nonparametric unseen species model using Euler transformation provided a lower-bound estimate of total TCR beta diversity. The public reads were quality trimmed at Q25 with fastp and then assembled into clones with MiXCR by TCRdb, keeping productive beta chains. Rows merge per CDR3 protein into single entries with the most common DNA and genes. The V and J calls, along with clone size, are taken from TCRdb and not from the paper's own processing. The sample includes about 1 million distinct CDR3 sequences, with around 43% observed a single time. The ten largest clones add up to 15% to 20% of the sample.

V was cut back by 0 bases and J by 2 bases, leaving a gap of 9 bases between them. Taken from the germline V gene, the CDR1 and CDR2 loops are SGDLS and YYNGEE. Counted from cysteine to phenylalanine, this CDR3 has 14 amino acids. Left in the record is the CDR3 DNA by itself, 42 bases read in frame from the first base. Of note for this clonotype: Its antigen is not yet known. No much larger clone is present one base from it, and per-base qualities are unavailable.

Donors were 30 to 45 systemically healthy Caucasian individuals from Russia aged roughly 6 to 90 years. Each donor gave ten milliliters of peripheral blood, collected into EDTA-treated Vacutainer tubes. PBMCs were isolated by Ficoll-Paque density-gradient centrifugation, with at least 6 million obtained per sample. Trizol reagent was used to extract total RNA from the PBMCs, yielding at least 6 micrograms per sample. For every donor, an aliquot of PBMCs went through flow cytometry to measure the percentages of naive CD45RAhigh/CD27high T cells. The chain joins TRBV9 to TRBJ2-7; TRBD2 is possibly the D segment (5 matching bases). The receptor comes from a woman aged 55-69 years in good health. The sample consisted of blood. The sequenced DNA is TGTGCCAGCAGCGTAGGACCTAGCACCTACGAGCAGTACTTC. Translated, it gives CASSVGPSTYEQYF.